These 7 T cell receptor beta chains originate from one sample sequenced in a study of blood T cell repertoires in COVID-19. The repertoire was sequenced with immunoSEQ multiplex PCR; TCRdb's copy has only in-frame clones and lacks some. The data hold 120,000 to 150,000 clones, with around 85% observed a single time. Sequenced: peripheral blood. Every receptor here comes from a man between 50 and 59 years old with acute or convalescent COVID-19.

The V call is TRBV11-3, the J call TRBJ2-1; 11 nucleotides align to TRBD2. Germline V gene sequence: CDR1 SGHNT, CDR2 YENEEA. The CDR3 is made up of 18 amino acids. J gave up 7 bases and V 3 bases, and 14 bases lay outside the gene matches. CDR3 nucleotide sequence: TGTGCCAGCAGCTTCAGGGCGGGCACTAGCGGGAGTCGGAATGAGCAGTTCTTC. This encodes CASSFRAGTSGSRNEQFF.

This clone was recorded a few times. The genes are TRBV15 and TRBJ1-4, with TRBD1 matching over 10 bases. The CDR3 contains 15 residues. J was trimmed by 4 bases and V by 3 bases; bases with no gene match: 2. The germline CDR1 and CDR2 sequences are LNHNV and YYDKDF (reference sequence). CDR3 nucleotides: TGTGCCACCAGCAGGGGGACAGGGGATAATGAAAAACTGTTTTTT. This gives the protein CATSRGTGDNEKLFF.

This chain joins TRBV6-5 and TRBJ2-7; TRBD1 agrees at 7 bases. Germline V gene sequence: CDR1 MNHEY, CDR2 SVGAGI. V was clipped by 10 bases and J by 3 bases; unmatched bases: 6. This CDR3 contains 12 residues. The CDR3 reads CATRDSYYEQYF. Here the CDR3 DNA reads TGTGCCACCCGGGACAGCTACTACGAGCAGTACTTC.

V usage is TRBV27 and J usage is TRBJ2-3, with D perhaps matching TRBD2 (6 bases). V lost 5 bases and J 2 bases, leaving 14 bases between the germline ends. The CDR3 spans 15 residues. Germline assignment: CDR1 MNHEY and CDR2 SMNVEV (reference sequence). The CDR3 DNA sequence: TGTGCCAGCAGTCCCCCCGGGAGCTCCACAGATACGCAGTATTTT. Residues: CASSPPGSSTDTQYF.

This clone has just a few counts. The chain employs TRBV28 and TRBJ2-1; maybe TRBD1 (6 bases). Germline CDR1 reads MDHEN; CDR2 reads SYDVKM. V lost 4 bases and J lost 3, with 13 bases in between. This CDR3 contains 15 residues. The chain's CDR3 is CASSWTARNYNEQFF. The CDR3 nucleotides read TGTGCCAGCAGTTGGACAGCGCGCAACTACAATGAGCAGTTCTTC.

The chain combines TRBV9 with TRBJ2-1; D is uncertain. The V end lost 5 bases, the J end lost 4 bases, and 25 bases lay between the germline ends. Germline CDR1 reads SGDLS; CDR2 reads YYNGEE. This CDR3 spans 18 amino acids. The CDR3 DNA follows: TGTGCCAGCAGTCTCCATAACGAGGTTCCAAGCATTTACAATGAGCAGTTCTTC. This sequence encodes CASSLHNEVPSIYNEQFF.

The gene calls are TRBV6-5 and TRBJ1-1; a weak D match, TRBD1 (5 bases). The CDR3 runs 13 residues. Per germline, CDR1 MNHEY and CDR2 SVGAGI. V lost 6 bases to trimming and J lost 0 bases, with 8 bases between them. The CDR3 coding sequence is TGTGCCAGCAGACAGGTCCTGAACACTGAAGCTTTCTTT. Encoded protein: CASRQVLNTEAFF.